These T cell receptor beta chains were read from a single sample in a study of cytotoxic CD8 clonotypes in ibrutinib-treated CLL. Clones were sequenced by immunoSEQ multiplex PCR, and TCRdb holds only the in-frame ones, with some missing. The repertoire includes some 130,000 clones, 80% to 90% of them detected once, and roughly 3.5% sits in the top ten. Sequencing was performed on PBMCs, taken after 24 months of ibrutinib treatment. The receptors were gathered from a human donor with chronic lymphocytic leukemia. Both conserved end residues are part of each CDR3. D genes are given only for firm matches. Some rows have no size entry. The others give once, few or many, or a class for an expanded clone.

>NA|few|TRBJ1-6|TRBV5-5|13
CASSLVGNSPLHF
TGTGCCAGCAGCTTGGTAGGGAATTCACCCCTCCACTTT
>NA|NA|TRBJ2-3|TRBV30|14
CAWTPTPTNPQPYF
TGTGCCTGGACCCCAACCCCCACTAACCCTCAACCCTATTTT
>TRBD2|NA|TRBJ2-7|TRBV28|18
CASSLSGAGRGGSYEQYF
TGTGCCAGCAGTTTATCTGGGGCAGGACGCGGGGGCTCCTACGAGCAGTACTTC
>NA|NA|TRBJ1-5|TRBV5-4|14
CASSLRGTNQPQHF
TGTGCCAGCAGCTTGAGGGGGACGAATCAGCCCCAGCATTTT
>NA|NA|TRBJ2-3|TRBV11-3|16
CASSPRTAASTDTQYF
TGTGCCAGCAGCCCCCGGACAGCAGCTAGCACAGATACGCAGTATTTT
>NA|NA|TRBJ2-7|TRBV7-2|14
CASSYRDGVYEQYF
TGTGCCAGCAGCTACCGGGACGGAGTCTACGAGCAGTACTTC
>TRBD1|NA|TRBJ1-2|TRBV7-2|18
CASSGPPRRGQSNYGYTF
TGTGCCAGCAGCGGCCCTCCCCGACGGGGACAGTCTAACTATGGCTACACCTTC
>NA|NA|TRBJ2-6|TRBV19|17
CASRPSRGTSGANVLTF
TGTGCCAGTAGGCCCTCCAGGGGAACCTCTGGGGCCAACGTCCTGACTTTC
>TRBD1|NA|TRBJ1-6|TRBV7-2|16
CASSLNAGGSNSPLHF
TGTGCCAGCAGCTTAAACGCAGGGGGAAGTAATTCACCCCTCCACTTT
>NA|once|TRBJ2-7|TRBV7-9|13
CASSSKLKEEQYF
TGTGCCAGCAGCTCCAAGCTTAAAGAAGAGCAGTACTTC
>NA|NA|TRBJ1-1|TRBV10-3|14
CAISESRGTQRAFF
TGTGCCATCAGTGAGTCGAGGGGGACGCAACGGGCTTTCTTT
>NA|NA|TRBJ1-1|TRBV5-1|15
CASSSGGTVNTEAFF
TGCGCCAGCAGCTCTGGCGGGACGGTGAACACTGAAGCTTTCTTT
>NA|few|TRBJ1-1|TRBV10-1|15
CASSEFQGMNTEAFF
TGCGCCAGCAGTGAGTTCCAGGGAATGAACACTGAAGCTTTCTTT
>NA|NA|TRBJ2-5|TRBV27|14
CASSLGSGLQTQYF
TGTGCCAGCAGTTTAGGGTCAGGGTTGCAGACCCAGTACTTC
>NA|NA|TRBJ1-4|TRBV4-3|16
CASSQGIGGVNEKLFF
TGCGCCAGCAGCCAAGGGATAGGGGGGGTAAATGAAAAACTGTTTTTT
>TRBD1|few|TRBJ1-5|TRBV30|14
CAWSADRVRQPQHF
TGTGCCTGGAGTGCCGACAGGGTGCGCCAGCCCCAGCATTTT
>NA|NA|TRBJ2-5|TRBV5-4|13
CASSSGIRETQYF
TGTGCCAGCAGCAGTGGGATCCGAGAGACCCAGTACTTC
>NA|NA|TRBJ2-1|TRBV7-3|16
CASSLTARPPYNEQFF
TGTGCCAGCAGCTTAACGGCACGCCCTCCCTACAATGAGCAGTTCTTC
>NA|NA|TRBJ2-5|TRBV29-1|9
CSVGETQYF
TGCAGCGTTGGAGAGACCCAGTACTTC
>TRBD2|once|TRBJ2-5|TRBV4-1|16
CASSQRGSGGAETQYF
TGCGCCAGCAGCCAACGGGGTAGCGGGGGGGCAGAGACCCAGTACTTC
>TRBD1|once|TRBJ1-6|TRBV6-5|15
CASSLRTGHNSPLHF
TGTGCCAGCAGCCTCCGGACAGGACATAATTCACCCCTCCACTTT
>NA|NA|TRBJ1-1|TRBV6-5|14
CASSHVRGGTEAFF
TGTGCCAGCAGCCACGTCCGCGGGGGGACTGAAGCTTTCTTT
>NA|NA|TRBJ1-2|TRBV4-1|14
CASSRPGTFYGYTF
TGCGCCAGCAGCCGCCCAGGAACGTTTTATGGCTACACCTTC
>NA|NA|TRBJ2-7|TRBV4-1|16
CASSQGVGDGSYEQYF
TGCGCCAGCAGCCAAGGAGTAGGGGACGGATCCTACGAGCAGTACTTC
>NA|once|TRBJ1-1|TRBV5-6|14
CASSLIAVDTEAFF
TGTGCCAGCAGCTTGATAGCGGTGGACACTGAAGCTTTCTTT
>TRBD1|NA|TRBJ1-2|TRBV7-9|14
CASSRGQGAGGYTF
TGTGCCAGCAGCAGGGGACAGGGGGCTGGTGGCTACACCTTC
>NA|NA|TRBJ1-2|TRBV7-9|13
CASSLSQTDGYTF
TGTGCCAGCAGCTTATCTCAGACCGATGGCTACACCTTC
>NA|NA|TRBJ1-3|TRBV6-1|13
CASSESGGNTIYF
TGTGCCAGCAGTGAATCAGGGGGAAACACCATATATTTT
>NA|NA|TRBJ2-5|TRBV18|14
CASSPPNSQETQYF
TGTGCCAGCTCACCACCGAACTCTCAAGAGACCCAGTACTTC
>NA|NA|TRBJ2-6|TRBV6-5|15
CASSPQGSGANVLTF
TGTGCCAGCAGTCCGCAGGGGTCTGGGGCCAACGTCCTGACTTTC
>TRBD1|NA|TRBJ1-5|TRBV5-1|15
CASSLDGQDYQPQHF
TGCGCCAGCAGCTTGGACGGACAGGATTATCAGCCCCAGCATTTT
>TRBD2|NA|TRBJ2-1|TRBV19|15
CASSSSSGGAAEQFF
TGTGCCAGTAGTTCCTCTAGCGGGGGGGCGGCTGAGCAGTTCTTC
>NA|NA|TRBJ1-1|TRBV10-3|13
CAIRQNMNTEAFF
TGTGCCATCAGACAGAACATGAACACTGAAGCTTTCTTT
>NA|NA|TRBJ2-5|TRBV4-3|14
CASSSQHREETQYF
TGCGCCAGCAGCTCCCAACACAGGGAAGAGACCCAGTACTTC
>NA|NA|TRBJ1-6|TRBV6-5|13
CATATGNNSPLHF
TGTGCCACCGCGACAGGCAATAATTCACCCCTCCACTTT
>TRBD1|once|TRBJ2-1|TRBV15|15
CATSRPTGAYNEQFF
TGTGCCACCAGCAGACCGACAGGGGCGTACAATGAGCAGTTCTTC
>NA|once|TRBJ1-5|TRBV6-5|13
CASSRGGNQPQHF
TGTGCCAGCAGTCGGGGGGGCAATCAGCCCCAGCATTTT
>NA|NA|TRBJ2-6|TRBV7-2|16
CASSLAGAAGANVLTF
TGTGCCAGCAGCTTAGCGGGAGCAGCTGGGGCCAACGTCCTGACTTTC
>TRBD1|NA|TRBJ2-3|TRBV4-1|15
CASRLGQGSTDTQYF
TGCGCCAGCAGATTGGGACAGGGATCCACAGATACGCAGTATTTT
>NA|NA|TRBJ2-5|TRBV5-6|14
CASSLAGGVETQYF
TGTGCCAGCAGCTTAGCCGGGGGTGTGGAGACCCAGTACTTC
>NA|NA|TRBJ1-4|TRBV7-9|15
CASSPGTITNEKLFF
TGTGCCAGCAGCCCGGGGACAATCACTAATGAAAAACTGTTTTTT
>TRBD2|many|TRBJ2-7|TRBV7-2|15
CASSQDPAGVYEQYF
TGTGCCAGCAGCCAGGACCCAGCGGGGGTTTACGAGCAGTACTTC
>NA|NA|TRBJ2-1|TRBV6-4|15
CASSVGGGTGNEQFF
TGTGCCAGCAGTGTTGGCGGGGGGACAGGCAATGAGCAGTTCTTC
>TRBD1|NA|TRBJ2-5|TRBV5-6|16
CASSLGTGRTQETQYF
TGTGCCAGCAGCTTGGGGACAGGGAGGACCCAAGAGACCCAGTACTTC
>NA|NA|TRBJ1-1|TRBV7-2|11
CASSQYSEAFF
TGTGCCAGCAGCCAGTACAGTGAAGCTTTCTTT
>TRBD1|NA|TRBJ1-2|TRBV6-1|14
CASSPGTANYGYTF
TGTGCCAGCAGCCCAGGGACAGCAAATTATGGCTACACCTTC
>NA|NA|TRBJ1-2|TRBV7-2|15
CASRPLSVSNYGYTF
TGTGCCAGCAGACCCCTAAGTGTATCGAACTATGGCTACACCTTC
>NA|NA|TRBJ1-3|TRBV6-5|14
CASRGLISGNTIYF
TGTGCCAGCAGGGGACTTATCTCTGGAAACACCATATATTTT